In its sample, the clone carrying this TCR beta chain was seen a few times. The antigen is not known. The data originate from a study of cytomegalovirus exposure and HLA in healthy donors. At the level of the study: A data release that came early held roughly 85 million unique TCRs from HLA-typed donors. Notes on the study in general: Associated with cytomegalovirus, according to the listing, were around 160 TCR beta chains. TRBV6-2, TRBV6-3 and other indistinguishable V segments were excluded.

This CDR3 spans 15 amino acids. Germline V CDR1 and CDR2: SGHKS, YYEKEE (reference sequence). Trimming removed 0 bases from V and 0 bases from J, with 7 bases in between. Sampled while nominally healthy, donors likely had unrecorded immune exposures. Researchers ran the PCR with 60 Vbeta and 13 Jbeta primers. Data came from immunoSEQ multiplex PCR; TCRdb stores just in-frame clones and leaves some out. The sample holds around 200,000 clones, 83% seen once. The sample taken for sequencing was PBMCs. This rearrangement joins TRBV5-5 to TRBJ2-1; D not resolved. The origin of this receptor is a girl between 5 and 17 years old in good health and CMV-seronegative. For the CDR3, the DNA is TGTGCCAGCAGCTTGGGGTTGAGCTCCTACAATGAGCAGTTCTTC. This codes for CASSLGLSSYNEQFF.